The subject of this entry is one TCR beta chain. Its target is not known. The sample is drawn from a study of CD4 T cells in relation to SARS-CoV-2 and coronaviruses. Libraries were prepared by immunoSEQ multiplex PCR; TCRdb keeps only in-frame clonotypes and omits some of them. Here the sample spans about 39,000 clones, roughly 83% being singletons. The CDR3 is 12 residues long. V lost 4 bases to trimming and J lost 6 bases, with 10 bases between them. The sequence came from an adult with COVID-19. The chain combines TRBV12-3 or TRBV12-4 with TRBJ2-7, with D perhaps matching TRBD1 (6 bases). Sequences were obtained from naive CD4+ T cells from PBMCs, cultured in vitro. As for subset: naive CD4+ T cells isolated by negative enrichment. The DNA for the CDR3 is TGTGCCAGCAGTTCAGGGGAACGCGAGCAGTACTTC. Protein product: CASSSGEREQYF.